The entry below describes one TCR beta chain. Its target antigen remains unknown. Within one base of it there is no much larger clone, and no base qualities were kept. The data are from a study of blood T cell repertoires in COVID-19 (dated by TCRdb to about 2020). Study-level background: Samples from collaborators originated in the United States, Italy and Spain and spanned both the acute and convalescent phases of COVID-19. HLA class I and class II types, where available, came from metadata supplied by the sample provider rather than from assay-based typing. The repertoires were made available in a free public database intended to serve as a resource for research on the immune response to SARS-CoV-2. Samples came from the ongoing ImmuneRACE study (first 160 participants) plus 1,254 subjects from 6 global collaborators. Subjects who had been exposed to COVID-19, were actively infected with it, or had recovered from it provided the deeply sampled blood TCRbeta repertoires that made up the dataset. Nearly every sample came with metadata listing a de-identified subject ID, COVID-19 status, age in years and sex. The material from the prospective study consisted of cDNA or gDNA derived from T cells, B-cell-depleted T cells, or PBMCs. The study at large found these results: How much clinical and demographic metadata was included differed by source and by participant, and the metadata was provided uncurated.

V lost 5 bases and J lost 4 bases; the stretch between them is 15 bases long. The CDR3 starts with the cysteine, ends with the phenylalanine, and has 15 residues. This entry keeps only the CDR3 DNA: 45 bases, framed from base 1. According to the germline V gene, CDR1 reads SNHLY and CDR2 reads FYNNEI. The collaborating institutions used their own protocols to collect whole blood in K2EDTA tubes. For TCRbeta analysis, collaborator samples were shipped as frozen whole blood, as isolated PBMCs, or as DNA extracted from either sample type. TCRbeta CDR3 regions were amplified from genomic DNA using the immunoSEQ Assay, a bias-controlled multiplex PCR. The authors' pipeline ran thus. The number of nucleated cells in each sample was estimated by amplification of reference gene primers within the assay. To quantify the absolute abundance of each unique TCRbeta CDR3 rearrangement, sequence reads were collapsed and filtered. For each sample, productive Simpson clonality was calculated by taking the square root of Simpson's diversity index across productive rearrangements. TCRdb took over this immuneACCESS table, retaining in-frame rearrangements with V and J assigned. Such tables are incomplete; in checked studies, under half of the missing clones stem from an unresolved V gene, and the remainder is unexplained. The DNA was the basis for D and trimming; V, J and clone size are from that table. The sample table lists roughly 200,000 clones, around 80% of them with a count of one. The leading ten clones occupy around 27% of the sample.

The sequence was collected from a man in his forties with acute or convalescent COVID-19. Rearrangement joined TRBV2 to TRBJ2-1; the D gene is possibly TRBD2, with 6 bases matching. Sequencing used peripheral blood. The CDR3 here reads CASSPGREPYNEQFF. The bases read TGTGCCAGCAGTCCTGGTCGGGAGCCGTACAATGAGCAGTTCTTC.